This T cell receptor beta chain came from a study of blood T cell repertoires in COVID-19. Study background: The United States, Italy and Spain provided the acute and convalescent COVID-19 samples. Sources were T cells, B-cell-depleted T cells, or PBMCs; the material itself was cDNA or gDNA.

The V gene's germline CDR1 is LGHNA and CDR2 YNFKEQ. The CDR3 totals 15 residues. J lost 0 bases, V lost 2 bases, and 3 bases had no gene match. This clone came up a few times. In the source study's methods: Nucleated cell counts were estimated from reference gene primer amplification. This table comes from immunoSEQ multiplex PCR, and its TCRdb copy is limited to in-frame clones, with some not included. The DNA gave D and trimming, while V, J and clone size come from that table. Among 160,000 or so clones listed, around 85% were seen once. The sequenced sample consisted of peripheral blood. This clonotype originated in a woman between 70 and 85 years old with acute or convalescent COVID-19. V and J are TRBV4-2 and TRBJ1-2, with 7 bases aligning to TRBD1. In nucleotides, the CDR3 is TGTGCCAGCAGCCAAACACAGGGGACTAACTATGGCTACACCTTC. Protein sequence: CASSQTQGTNYGYTF.